What follows are 9 T cell receptor beta chains derived from one specimen sequenced in a study of chemoradiotherapy in HPV16-positive cancers. The table came from immunoSEQ multiplex PCR; TCRdb's copy has only in-frame clones and leaves some out. Of about 3,400 clones in the sample, about nine tenths are singletons; the top ten hold roughly 2.4%. The sequencing here drew on blood, taken from a patient who underwent chemoradiotherapy. Receptors originate from a human donor with HPV-associated anogenital cancer.

This clone was seen a few times. V usage is TRBV6-4 and J usage is TRBJ2-1, with TRBD2 matching 8 bases. V lost 0 bases to trimming and J lost 7 bases; unmatched junction nucleotides: 5. Germline values: CDR1 MRHNA, CDR2 SNTAGT. This CDR3 region has 15 residues. CDR3 nucleotide sequence: TGTGCCAGCAGTGACTCATCGGGAGGGTTAAATGAGCAGTTCTTC. Amino acid sequence: CASSDSSGGLNEQFF.

J is TRBJ1-1 and V is TRBV7-9; no clear D gene. V was cut by 8 bases and J by 10 bases, with 20 bases left in between. CDR3 size: 13 residues. Germline assignment: CDR1 SEHNR and CDR2 FQNEAQ (reference sequence). CDR3 amino acids: CASHSGILWGAFF. In nucleotides, the CDR3 is TGTGCCAGCCACTCTGGCATTTTGTGGGGAGCTTTCTTT.

The chain joins TRBV7-2 to TRBJ1-2, with TRBD1 matching over 8 bases. The CDR3 has 16 amino acids. V gave up 5 bases and J gave up 4 bases; unmatched junction bases: 12. Germline-derived CDR1 and CDR2 are SGHTA and FQGNSA. CDR3 nucleotides: TGTGCCAGCAGCCTTTCTCCGGGACAGGCCTCCTATGGCTACACCTTC. Amino acid sequence: CASSLSPGQASYGYTF. Complete variable domain (other parts from reference TRBV7-2 and TRBJ1-2): GAGVSQSPSNKVTEKGKDVELRCDPISGHTALYWYRQSLGQGLEFLIYFQGNSAPDKSGLPSDRFSAERTGGSVSTLTIQRTQQEDSAVYLCASSLSPGQASYGYTFGSGTRLTVV.

This chain uses TRBV10-3 with TRBJ1-1; 7 positions agree with TRBD1. The CDR3 spans 15 residues. Germline V gene data show CDR1 as ENHRY and CDR2 as SYGVKD. V dropped 2 bases and J dropped 7; count of bases not matched to a gene: 10. Here the CDR3 DNA reads TGTGCCATCAGTGAGCTGACAGGGAGGTCGCTTGAAGCTTTCTTT. It translates to CAISELTGRSLEAFF.

V usage is TRBV7-8 and J usage is TRBJ1-1; tentatively, D is TRBD1 (5 bases). Germline loops: CDR1 SGHVS, CDR2 FQNEAQ. V was pared by 5 bases and J by 4 bases, with 20 bases between. This CDR3 is 16 amino acids long. The CDR3, as DNA: TGTGCCAGCAGCACCAGATCTCAGGGAAGGGGCACTGAAGCTTTCTTT. This gives the protein CASSTRSQGRGTEAFF.

The chain combines TRBV25-1 with TRBJ1-5; D remains unclear. Trimming took off 6 bases at V and 0 bases at J, with 12 bases between the two ends. CDR1 is MGHDK and CDR2 is SYGVNS in the germline V gene. The CDR3 sequence is 15 residues long. The DNA for the CDR3 is TGTGCCAGCAGCGACGGGCCTTTTAGCAATCAGCCCCAGCATTTT. Translation: CASSDGPFSNQPQHF. The variable domain in full, completed from reference TRBV25-1 and TRBJ1-5, reads EADIYQTPRYLVIGTGKKITLECSQTMGHDKMYWYQQDPGMELHLIHYSYGVNSTEKGDLSSESTVSRIRTEHFPLTLESARPSHTSQYLCASSDGPFSNQPQHFGDGTRLSIL.

This sequence joins TRBV4-3 and TRBJ2-7; 13 bases map to TRBD2. Germline values: CDR1 LGHNA, CDR2 YSLEER. The CDR3 covers 20 residues. V lost 3 bases and J lost 0; bases outside the gene matches: 14. The CDR3 DNA reads TGCGCCAGCAGCCAGAGTACGGGACTAGCGGGATTCCGGAGCTCCTACGAGCAGTACTTC. This codes for CASSQSTGLAGFRSSYEQYF.

The chain joins TRBV7-2 to TRBJ1-5, with unresolved D. The germline V gene has CDR1 SGHTA and CDR2 FQGNSA. The CDR3 totals 13 residues. Trimming cost V 5 bases and J 7 bases, with 12 bases left between them. CDR3 residues: CASSPGREQPQHF. The CDR3 DNA reads as TGTGCCAGCAGCCCCGGTAGGGAGCAGCCCCAGCATTTT.

This rearrangement joins TRBV5-5 to TRBJ1-5, with 7 bases fitting TRBD1. This CDR3 region has 18 residues. Per germline, CDR1 SGHKS and CDR2 YYEKEE (reference sequence). The V gene end was trimmed by 3 bases and the J gene end by 3 bases; junction bases not matched to a gene: 15. The CDR3: CASSSYINDRVVNQPQHF. Written as DNA, the CDR3 is TGTGCCAGCAGCTCTTATATTAACGACAGGGTTGTCAATCAGCCCCAGCATTTT.